What follows is one T cell receptor (beta chain) and its context. Some clones are missing from TCRdb's copy, which holds only in-frame ones; the method was immunoSEQ multiplex PCR. The data show hundreds of thousands of clones, roughly 89% seen once. The sample originates from a study of blood T cell repertoires in COVID-19. The overall study: The origin of the acute and convalescent COVID-19 samples was the United States, Italy and Spain. PBMCs, B-cell-depleted T cells, or T cells were the source of the cDNA or gDNA that made up the material.

The receptor's source is a woman in her 30s with active or convalescent COVID-19. The source material was peripheral blood.

CDR3 amino acids: CASSSGQGTYSGANVLTF. CDR3 coding DNA: TGTGCCAGCAGCTCGGGACAGGGAACATACTCTGGGGCCAACGTCCTGACTTTC. This sequence joins TRBV5-8 and TRBJ2-6; 9 positions agree with TRBD1. The CDR3 totals 18 residues. Trimming took 3 bases from V and 0 from J; bases not matched to a gene: 7. The germline CDR1 and CDR2 sequences are SGHTS and YDEGEE.